A single TCR beta chain is shown here with its context. Its antigen is unidentified. Clones were read by immunoSEQ multiplex PCR, and TCRdb kept only the in-frame ones, dropping some. In the table there are more than 2 million clones, just over 90% of which are singletons. This entry is derived from a study of shared clonotypes between healthy human individuals. Points from the study as a whole: Sampling covered nothing but blood. Tissue TCR repertoires likely differ from those found in blood. In general, naive subsets displayed greater estimated richness than memory subsets did. The naive CD4 repertoires of several donors were compared, and around 5.1% of clonotypes were shared.

Only CD45RO-negative cells positively selected for CCR7 counted as naive CD8 cells, so terminally differentiated effector memory CD45RA+ cells were excluded. Sample: naive CD8+ T cells from PBMCs. The sequence was collected from a young man in good health. Some clones in this sample may be carry-over from other donors' samples.

CDR3 loop: CASSFDGRAGNEQFF. CDR3 in DNA: TGTGCCAGTAGTTTTGACGGGAGGGCCGGCAATGAGCAGTTCTTC. The V call is TRBV19, the J call TRBJ2-1; 8 bases are a match to TRBD2. This CDR3 comprises 15 residues. V trimming: 5 bases; J trimming: 6 bases; junction bases outside the gene matches: 9. Looked up from germline, CDR1 is LNHDA and CDR2 is SQIVND (reference sequence).